Listed here are 28 T cell receptor beta chains from one sample, sequenced in a study of T-cell reconstitution after alpha-beta-depleted transplantation in children (TCRdb year 2016). The meaning of the sample's treatment or condition label: allogeneic hematopoietic cell transplantation with graft depleted of TCRalphabeta T cells and CD19 B cells. The library was produced with PCR. Sequencing took place on an Illumina HiSeq 2500. Molecular barcoding was employed in the preparation of TCR libraries, with unique molecular identifiers being used to normalize TCRbeta repertoire quantification. TCRdb handled the public reads itself, with Q25 trimming in fastp and clone calling in MiXCR, and kept productive beta chains. Each entry is one CDR3 protein sequence, shown with its most common DNA and genes. The sample table holds 110,000 or so distinct CDR3 sequences, of which around 6.4% were seen once. The ten largest clones take up roughly 24% of the sample.

Sequences were derived from PBMCs, mostly from graft donor cells, sampled 360 days after TCRalphabeta/CD19-depleted stem cell transplant. All receptors come from a male patient under 10 years old who had a stem cell transplant for acute lymphoblastic leukemia, so the T cells may come from the graft donor.

This clonotype appeared a few times. This chain uses TRBV7-9 with TRBJ2-5; the D gene is possibly TRBD1 (6 bases). Germline CDR1 and CDR2: SEHNR and FQNEAQ (reference sequence). The CDR3 is 15 residues long. V lost 3 bases and J 1 base, leaving 12 bases between the germline ends. CDR3 nucleotides: TGTGCCAGCAGCTTTACCACAGGGAGCCAAGAGACCCAGTACTTC. Translating it yields CASSFTTGSQETQYF.

At least ten counts were recorded for this clonotype. The chain couples TRBV6-1 to TRBJ2-4, with D perhaps given as TRBD1 or TRBD2 (6 bases each). Trimming left V 5 bases short and J 5 bases short, with 13 bases between. The CDR3 spans 14 residues. Germline V lookup: CDR1 MNHNS, CDR2 SASEGT. CDR3 bases: TGTGCCAGCAGTCGAGGGGGGCGGGAAAACATTCAGTACTTC. Its protein is CASSRGGRENIQYF.

The chain recombines TRBV28 with TRBJ1-1; tentatively, D is TRBD1 (6 bases). The CDR3 sequence is 13 residues long. In germline, CDR1 is MDHEN, CDR2 SYDVKM. The ends were cut back, 3 bases at V and 5 bases at J, with 10 bases in the middle. The CDR3 here is CASSFGGGTEAFF. The CDR3 coding sequence is TGTGCCAGCAGTTTTGGAGGGGGGACTGAAGCTTTCTTT.

This clonotype was detected ten times or more. V gene TRBV20-1 combines with J gene TRBJ2-1, with 7 positions matching TRBD1. V trimming: 4 bases; J trimming: 1 base; junction bases outside the gene matches: 7. The CDR3 spans 15 residues. Germline assignment: CDR1 DFQATT and CDR2 SNEGSKA (reference sequence). CDR3 DNA: TGCAGTGCTAAAGGGGGCCAGCTGTCCTACAATGAGCAGTTCTTC. Amino acids: CSAKGGQLSYNEQFF.

The CDR3 here is CASSFGPSGNTIYF. Written as DNA, the CDR3 is TGTGCCAGCAGTTTTGGACCCTCTGGAAACACCATATATTTT. The chain joins TRBV6-5 to TRBJ1-3; D call uncertain. The CDR3 covers 14 residues. Germline V gene sequence: CDR1 MNHEY, CDR2 SVGAGI. Trimming left V 4 bases short and J 0 bases short, with 7 bases between.

This clonotype was found many times. The genes are TRBV10-3 and TRBJ1-1; D is ambiguous. The V gene's germline CDR1 is ENHRY and CDR2 SYGVKD. The V end was cut by 4 bases, the J end by 11 bases, with 14 bases between. The CDR3 length is 12 residues. The CDR3 nucleotides are TGTGCCATCAGTGCTAACCCCAAGAAGGCTTTCTTT. Its translation is CAISANPKKAFF.

There are a few counts of this clonotype. The chain couples TRBV7-9 to TRBJ2-5; D gene uncertain. V dropped 4 bases and J dropped 5 bases, with 11 bases sitting between them. The germline V gene has CDR1 SEHNR and CDR2 FQNEAQ (reference sequence). The CDR3 sequence is 13 residues long. This CDR3 reads CASSSRRAETQYF. CDR3 bases: TGTGCCAGCAGCTCCCGGCGTGCGGAGACCCAGTACTTC.

The genes are TRBV15 and TRBJ2-5; TRBD1 matches 7 bases. V trimming: 5 bases; J trimming: 4 bases; junction bases outside the gene matches: 7. Germline CDR1 is LNHNV and CDR2 is YYDKDF (reference sequence). CDR3 length: 14 residues. The CDR3 nucleotides are TGTGCCACCAGCCTCCAGGGACAGTTAGAGACCCAGTACTTC. It specifies CATSLQGQLETQYF.

This clonotype was counted at least ten times. CDR3 DNA sequence: TGTGCCAGCAGTACCAGTCTAGCGGGGTTCTACAATGAGCAGTTCTTC. This sequence encodes CASSTSLAGFYNEQFF. The chain recombines TRBV6-2 or TRBV6-3 with TRBJ2-1; 9 positions match TRBD2. The CDR3 spans 16 residues. Germline CDR1 is MNHEY and CDR2 is SVGEGT. The V segment lost 5 bases and the J segment 3 bases; nucleotides outside the gene matches: 8.

This clonotype was recorded at least ten times. This chain joins TRBV30 and TRBJ2-5; D is possibly TRBD2 (5 bases). Trimming removed 0 bases from V and 5 bases from J, with 10 bases in between. The germline V gene encodes CDR1 GTSNPN and CDR2 SVGIG (reference sequence). The CDR3 runs 13 residues. The CDR3: CAWSVARRETQYF. The DNA for the CDR3 is TGTGCCTGGAGTGTAGCTAGGAGGGAGACCCAGTACTTC.

This clonotype has a count of ten or more. The rearrangement joins TRBV7-3 to TRBJ2-3, with D perhaps being TRBD1 or TRBD2 (5 bases each). The V end lost 8 bases, the J end lost 7 bases, and 19 bases lay between the germline ends. There are 14 residues in the CDR3. CDR1 SGHTA and CDR2 FQGTGA come from the germline V gene. The CDR3, as DNA: TGTGCCAGCGCCTCCGCGGGTGGGGGAAATACGCAGTATTTT. It is translated as CASASAGGGNTQYF.

This clonotype came up many times. The chain has TRBV24-1 and TRBJ2-7; the D is unclear. V lost 3 bases, J lost 3 bases, and 8 bases lay in between. In germline, CDR1 is KGHDR, CDR2 SFDVKD. The CDR3 sequence is 13 residues long. The CDR3 region is CATSDTTDYEQYF. CDR3 nucleotide sequence: TGTGCCACCAGTGATACAACAGACTACGAGCAGTACTTC.

The gene calls are TRBV5-6 and TRBJ1-5; TRBD1 agrees at 10 bases. CDR1 is SGHDT, CDR2 YYEEEE, per germline. Trimming removed 3 bases from V and 15 bases from J; junction bases left unmatched: 9. This CDR3 spans 13 amino acids. DNA for the CDR3: TGTGCCAGCAGCTCAACCGGGACAGGGGTCCTGCATTTT. It yields the protein CASSSTGTGVLHF.

This clonotype was picked up many times. V is TRBV3-1 and J is TRBJ2-7; D ambiguous. The V and J ends lost 1 base and 7 bases respectively, with 5 bases between them. CDR3 length equals 11 residues. Germline loops: CDR1 LGHDT, CDR2 YNNKEL (reference sequence). The CDR3 reads CASSQGLEQYF. DNA for the CDR3: TGTGCCAGCAGCCAAGGGCTTGAGCAGTACTTC.

V usage is TRBV27 and J usage is TRBJ2-7, with 8 bases fitting TRBD1. In germline, CDR1 is MNHEY, CDR2 SMNVEV (reference sequence). CDR3 length: 15 residues. Trimming at V came to 5 bases and at J to 2 bases, leaving 8 bases not matched to a gene. The CDR3 is CASSLGQGPTYEQYF. CDR3 nucleotide sequence: TGTGCCAGCAGTCTCGGACAGGGTCCTACCTACGAGCAGTACTTC.

Only a few counts were recorded for this clonotype. This chain links TRBV6-2 or TRBV6-3 with TRBJ2-3; a weak D match, TRBD2 (5 bases). V lost 6 bases to trimming and J lost 0 bases, with 13 bases between them. Looked up from germline, CDR1 is MNHEY and CDR2 is SVGEGT. The CDR3 is 15 residues long. For the CDR3, the DNA is TGTGCCAGCAGGTGGACTCCCTCTAGCACAGATACGCAGTATTTT. As protein: CASRWTPSSTDTQYF.

This clonotype was recorded at least ten times. The V call is TRBV2, the J call TRBJ1-5, with D maybe TRBD1 (6 bases). CDR1 is SNHLY, CDR2 FYNNEI, per germline. V was cut by 3 bases and J by 0 bases, with 9 bases left in between. This CDR3 region has 15 residues. CDR3 nucleotides: TGTGCCAGCAGTGATGACAGGCTTAGCAATCAGCCCCAGCATTTT. Translating gives CASSDDRLSNQPQHF.

J is TRBJ2-7 and V is TRBV28; D perhaps matches TRBD2 (6 bases). The V end lost 3 bases, the J end lost 1 base, and 13 bases lay between the germline ends. This CDR3 comprises 15 residues. CDR1 and CDR2 from the germline V gene are MDHEN and SYDVKM. CDR3 protein: CASSFGFSGSYEQYF. The CDR3 DNA sequence: TGTGCCAGCAGTTTTGGGTTTAGCGGATCCTACGAGCAGTACTTC.

The chain links TRBV6-5 to TRBJ2-3; D gene ambiguous. Germline values: CDR1 MNHEY, CDR2 SVGAGI. The CDR3 has 15 residues. Trimming took off 1 base at V and 3 bases at J, with 11 bases between the two ends. The CDR3 sequence: CASSYWPSNTDTQYF. CDR3 nucleotide sequence: TGTGCCAGCAGTTACTGGCCAAGCAATACAGATACGCAGTATTTT.

This clonotype has ten or more counts. This chain links TRBV28 with TRBJ2-7; D is unclear. This CDR3 spans 13 amino acids. Germline values: CDR1 MDHEN, CDR2 SYDVKM. V was pared by 4 bases and J by 0 bases, with 7 bases between. The CDR3 loop is CASSWTSSYEQYF. The CDR3 DNA reads as TGTGCCAGCAGTTGGACCTCCTCCTACGAGCAGTACTTC.

The chain recombines TRBV27 with TRBJ1-2, with 7 bases matching TRBD1. There are 13 residues in the CDR3. Germline assignment: CDR1 MNHEY and CDR2 SMNVEV (reference sequence). Trimming cost V 5 bases and J 8 bases; bases outside gene matches: 8. The CDR3 region is CASSTWTGSGYTF. The DNA of the CDR3 is TGTGCCAGCAGTACCTGGACAGGTAGCGGCTACACCTTC.

This clonotype was observed at least ten times. The chain uses TRBV24-1 and TRBJ1-4; D ambiguous. Trimming removed 1 base at V and 13 bases at J, with 9 bases between. This CDR3 has 12 residues. Germline CDR1 KGHDR, CDR2 SFDVKD. CDR3: CATSDLLRRLFF. In nucleotides, the CDR3 is TGTGCCACCAGTGATTTACTACGTCGACTGTTTTTT.

The rearrangement joins TRBV7-3 to TRBJ2-2; tentative D call: TRBD2 (6 bases). V was cut by 4 bases and J by 3 bases, with 15 bases left in between. CDR3 size: 16 residues. Per the germline V gene, CDR1 is SGHTA and CDR2 is FQGTGA. The CDR3 sequence is CASSSRRRGYTGELFF. The CDR3 bases are TGTGCCAGCAGCTCCCGTAGGCGGGGCTACACCGGGGAGCTGTTTTTT.

This clonotype was seen ten or more times. V is TRBV7-9 and J is TRBJ1-2, with 11 bases fitting TRBD1. J was trimmed by 7 bases and V by 5 bases; bases with no gene match: 9. This CDR3 is 15 amino acids long. Germline V gene data show CDR1 as SEHNR and CDR2 as FQNEAQ (reference sequence). The DNA of the CDR3 is TGTGCCAGCAGCCCCCGGGACAGGGGGATGTTTGGCTACACCTTC. This translates into CASSPRDRGMFGYTF.

At least ten counts were recorded for this clonotype. The chain carries TRBV7-9 and TRBJ1-1, with 8 bases aligning to TRBD1. The CDR3 spans 14 residues. Losses at the gene ends were 0 bases for V and 5 bases for J; bases not matched to a gene: 2. Germline loops: CDR1 SEHNR, CDR2 FQNEAQ (reference sequence). In DNA, the CDR3 is TGTGCCAGCAGCTTAGCTGGACAGGGAACTGAAGCTTTCTTT. Protein product: CASSLAGQGTEAFF.

This clonotype appeared many times. The V call is TRBV12-3 or TRBV12-4, the J call TRBJ2-2; 7 bases map to TRBD2. With V trimmed by 6 bases and J by 6 bases, 4 bases remained unmatched. CDR3 size: 13 residues. CDR3 DNA: TGTGCCAGCAGGGGAGGGTCGGCCGGGGAGCTGTTTTTT. Protein sequence: CASRGGSAGELFF.

The rearrangement uses TRBV5-4 and TRBJ2-7; the D gene is possibly TRBD2 (6 bases). Germline CDR1 is SGHNT and CDR2 is YYREEE (reference sequence). The CDR3 has 13 amino acids. V was shortened by 2 bases and J by 1 base, with 7 bases between the two germline ends. Here the CDR3 DNA reads TGTGCCAGCAGCTTTAGCGGATCCTACGAGCAGTACTTC. Protein product: CASSFSGSYEQYF.

This clonotype was recorded many times. The chain uses TRBV20-1 and TRBJ2-7; D ambiguous. Germline V gives CDR1 DFQATT, CDR2 SNEGSKA (reference sequence). The CDR3 loop spans 10 amino acids. Between the trimmed V and J ends, which lost 4 bases and 6 bases, there was a span of 7 bases. CDR3 sequence reads: CSATHVEQYF. CDR3 DNA: TGCAGTGCTACCCACGTCGAGCAGTACTTC.